A single T cell receptor beta chain is shown here with its context. The junction departs from the called germline gene at one end, perhaps through a read error. Random hexamers were used to reverse transcribe an amount of about 0.5 to 1 ug RNA. TCRdb itself ran the immunoSEQ multiplex PCR reads through MiXCR, one entry per CDR3 protein. Found here are roughly 130,000 distinct CDR3 sequences, 96% of them singletons; the top ten hold less than 0.15%. The data belong to a study of CD8 T cells in Susac syndrome. The sample was CD4+ T cells from PBMCs. This receptor was obtained from a human donor with Susac syndrome.

In nucleotides, the CDR3 is TGTGCTAGCAGCTTAACTAGCGGGAGGACAGATACGCAGTATTTT. Translation gives CASSLTSGRTDTQYF. The chain combines TRBV7-7 with TRBJ2-3; 12 bases map to TRBD2. This CDR3 region has 15 residues. Looked up from germline, CDR1 is SSHAT and CDR2 is FNYEAQ (reference sequence).